One and the same sample provided the 28 T cell receptor beta chains below, sequenced in a study of T cell responses to AZD1222 COVID-19 vaccine. The data were produced by immunoSEQ multiplex PCR, yet TCRdb's version contains in-frame clones alone and is incomplete. This table holds approximately 76,000 clones, around nine tenths found once. The input for sequencing was peripheral blood, taken on day 0 of MenACWY control vaccination. Receptor source: an adult in good health.

CDR3 sequence (DNA): TGCGCCAGCAGCCTCTCCTGGGGGACACCTTACAATGAGCAGTTCTTC. Its translation is CASSLSWGTPYNEQFF. The J gene is TRBJ2-1, the V gene TRBV4-1, with D tentatively TRBD1 (6 bases). This CDR3 has 16 residues. In germline, CDR1 is MGHRA, CDR2 YSYEKL. Trimming removed 4 bases at V and 4 bases at J, with 17 bases between.

The chain links TRBV19 to TRBJ1-1, with a weak D call TRBD1 (5 bases). CDR1 LNHDA and CDR2 SQIVND come from the germline V gene (reference sequence). Trimming took off 7 bases at V and 8 bases at J, with 23 bases between the two ends. The CDR3 has 15 amino acids. CDR3 sequence (DNA): TGTGCCAGTACCAGGAGGATCGGGGACGGCTTCGAAGCTTTCTTT. Its translation: CASTRRIGDGFEAFF.

J is TRBJ2-7 and V is TRBV5-5, with 7 bases that match TRBD2. The CDR3 has 14 residues. V gave up 2 bases and J gave up 3 bases; unmatched junction bases: 5. Germline CDR1 reads SGHKS; CDR2 reads YYEKEE (reference sequence). CDR3 bases: TGTGCCAGCAGCTTAGTAGCGGGCGGCTACGAGCAGTACTTC. Its protein product is CASSLVAGGYEQYF.

The V call is TRBV20-1, the J call TRBJ2-5, with TRBD2 matching 9 bases. After removal of 3 bases from V and 1 base from J, the junction contained 3 bases not matched to a gene. Germline CDR1 DFQATT, CDR2 SNEGSKA (reference sequence). The CDR3 sequence is 14 residues long. The CDR3 loop is CSASVGLAQETQYF. CDR3 nucleotide sequence: TGCAGTGCTAGTGTGGGACTAGCCCAAGAGACCCAGTACTTC.

V gene TRBV28 combines with J gene TRBJ1-5, with 9 bases aligning to TRBD1. CDR1 MDHEN and CDR2 SYDVKM come from the germline V gene. CDR3 length: 16 amino acids. V shed 7 bases, J shed 5 bases, and the junction held 12 bases outside the gene matches. CDR3 coding DNA: TGTGCCAGCACTGTACAGGGGGCGAGGTTTCATCAGCCCCAGCATTTT. Translating gives CASTVQGARFHQPQHF. Drawing the rest from reference TRBV28 and TRBJ1-5, the complete variable domain is DVKVTQSSRYLVKRTGEKVFLECVQDMDHENMFWYRQDPGLGLRLIYFSYDVKMKEKGDIPEGYSVSREKKERFSLILESASTNQTSMYLCASTVQGARFHQPQHFGDGTRLSIL.

The CDR3 loop reads CASSQVVSGLSTDTQYF. The CDR3 DNA is TGCGCCAGCAGCCAAGTGGTTAGCGGACTCAGCACAGATACGCAGTATTTT. The V gene is TRBV4-3, the J gene TRBJ2-3; perhaps TRBD2 as D (6 bases). Trimming shortened V by 1 base and J by 0 bases, and 14 bases separated the two germline ends. Germline V gene lookup returns CDR1 LGHNA and CDR2 YSLEER. The CDR3 is 17 amino acids.

The gene calls are TRBV24-1 and TRBJ1-3, with a possible D match to TRBD1 (6 bases). Germline V gene data show CDR1 as KGHDR and CDR2 as SFDVKD. The CDR3 is 19 residues long. The V end lost 0 bases, the J end lost 0 bases, and 17 bases lay between the germline ends. The CDR3 DNA reads as TGTGCCACCAGTGATTTGAGGCAGGGGCAACCTCTCTCTGGAAACACCATATATTTT. Its protein product is CATSDLRQGQPLSGNTIYF.

The CDR3 region is CASSPTGTPGYTF. CDR3 DNA sequence: TGTGCCAGCAGTCCGACCGGGACCCCAGGCTACACCTTC. The chain joins TRBV6-2 or TRBV6-3 to TRBJ1-2, with D possibly matching TRBD1 (5 bases). The V gene's germline CDR1 is MNHEY and CDR2 SVGEGT. There are 13 residues in the CDR3. The ends were cut back, 5 bases at V and 8 bases at J, with 15 bases in the middle.

The V call is TRBV7-9, the J call TRBJ1-6, with D possibly being TRBD1 (5 bases). V dropped 6 bases and J dropped 7 bases, with 10 bases sitting between them. Germline loops: CDR1 SEHNR, CDR2 FQNEAQ (reference sequence). The CDR3 sequence is 13 residues long. The CDR3 bases are TGTGCCAGCAGATCCGGGGCGAATTCACCCCTCCACTTT. Its protein product is CASRSGANSPLHF.

This clone was seen a single time. The chain combines TRBV28 with TRBJ1-3; D ambiguous. The V and J ends lost 0 bases and 4 bases respectively, with 1 base between them. Germline CDR1 is MDHEN and CDR2 is SYDVKM. The length of the CDR3 is 12 residues. CDR3 nucleotide sequence: TGTGCCAGCAGTTTATGGGGAAACACCATATATTTT. Translated, it gives CASSLWGNTIYF.

The chain combines TRBV29-1 with TRBJ1-2; possible D gene TRBD1, 6 bases. Trimming pared 5 bases from V and 5 bases from J, leaving 18 bases between. This CDR3 has 14 amino acids. Per germline, CDR1 SQVTM and CDR2 ANQGSEA. CDR3 sequence: CSVQSTTGMYGYTF. In nucleotides, the CDR3 is TGCAGCGTTCAATCGACAACAGGGATGTATGGCTACACCTTC. Drawing the rest from reference TRBV29-1 and TRBJ1-2, the complete variable domain is SAVISQKPSRDICQRGTSLTIQCQVDSQVTMMFWYRQQPGQSLTLIATANQGSEATYESGFVIDKFPISRPNLTFSTLTVSNMSPEDSSIYLCSVQSTTGMYGYTFGSGTRLTVV.

This chain joins TRBV7-2 and TRBJ1-3; weak D call: TRBD1 (6 bases). V gave up 5 bases and J gave up 1 base, with 18 bases separating them. Germline CDR1 SGHTA, CDR2 FQGNSA. This CDR3 region has 17 residues. The CDR3 protein is CASSPRARGSSGNTIYF. The DNA of the CDR3 is TGTGCCAGCAGCCCCCGGGCCAGGGGAAGTTCTGGAAACACCATATATTTT.

The V gene is TRBV19, the J gene TRBJ2-2; D might be TRBD1 or TRBD2, each matching 7 bases. V was clipped by 10 bases and J by 5 bases, with 17 bases between them. The CDR3 sequence is 14 residues long. The germline V gene encodes CDR1 LNHDA and CDR2 SQIVND (reference sequence). CDR3 amino acids: CATGGQGGTGELFF. As DNA, the CDR3 is TGTGCCACCGGAGGGCAGGGGGGGACCGGGGAGCTGTTTTTT.

This clone turned up a few times. The chain employs TRBV5-1 and TRBJ1-2, with 7 bases identical to TRBD1. The germline V gene encodes CDR1 SGHRS and CDR2 YFSETQ. Trimming at V came to 3 bases and at J to 7 bases, leaving 6 bases not matched to a gene. The CDR3 has 13 residues. CDR3 bases: TGCGCCAGCAGCTGGACAGGTGTAGGTGGCTACACCTTC. This translates into CASSWTGVGGYTF.

The J gene is TRBJ1-1, the V gene TRBV5-6; a weak D match, TRBD1 (5 bases). Germline V gene sequence: CDR1 SGHDT, CDR2 YYEEEE. The V gene lost 3 bases and the J gene lost 1 base, with 10 bases spanning the gap. The CDR3 contains 14 residues. The CDR3 sequence is CASSSLGGNTEAFF. As DNA, the CDR3 is TGTGCCAGCAGCTCCTTGGGGGGGAACACTGAAGCTTTCTTT.

The chain has TRBV2 and TRBJ2-3; TRBD1 matches at 9 bases. The V segment lost 6 bases and the J segment 6 bases; nucleotides outside the gene matches: 10. The CDR3 covers 15 residues. Germline V gene lookup returns CDR1 SNHLY and CDR2 FYNNEI. The CDR3 loop is CASSPGQGGIDTQYF. The CDR3 region has the DNA TGTGCCAGCAGCCCGGGACAGGGCGGGATTGATACGCAGTATTTT. Combining the CDR3 with reference TRBV2 and TRBJ2-3 gives the whole variable domain EPEVTQTPSHQVTQMGQEVILRCVPISNHLYFYWYRQILGQKVEFLVSFYNNEISEKSEIFDDQFSVERPDGSNFTLKIRSTKLEDSAMYFCASSPGQGGIDTQYFGPGTRLTVL.

This clone was seen a few times. J is TRBJ2-2 and V is TRBV2, with D possibly being TRBD1 (5 bases). The CDR3 runs to 15 residues. Germline-derived CDR1 and CDR2 are SNHLY and FYNNEI. The V and J ends lost 6 bases and 0 bases respectively, with 11 bases between them. The CDR3 DNA reads TGTGCCAGCAGGGGTTACAGGCCGAACACCGGGGAGCTGTTTTTT. Translated: CASRGYRPNTGELFF.

The V gene is TRBV4-3, the J gene TRBJ2-2, with D unresolved. CDR1 LGHNA and CDR2 YSLEER come from the germline V gene. The CDR3 is 14 amino acids. Trimming pared 0 bases from V and 4 bases from J, leaving 6 bases between. CDR3 residues: CASSQDKGTGELFF. In nucleotides, the CDR3 is TGCGCCAGCAGCCAAGATAAGGGCACCGGGGAGCTGTTTTTT.

The chain joins TRBV29-1 to TRBJ1-1; TRBD1 might be the D (6 bases). Germline values: CDR1 SQVTM, CDR2 ANQGSEA. V dropped 6 bases and J dropped 3 bases, with 14 bases sitting between them. There are 13 residues in the CDR3. This CDR3 is CSVAPGAYTEAFF. DNA of the CDR3: TGCAGCGTGGCCCCAGGGGCGTACACTGAAGCTTTCTTT. The full variable domain, completed using reference TRBV29-1 and TRBJ1-1, is SAVISQKPSRDICQRGTSLTIQCQVDSQVTMMFWYRQQPGQSLTLIATANQGSEATYESGFVIDKFPISRPNLTFSTLTVSNMSPEDSSIYLCSVAPGAYTEAFFGQGTRLTVV.

This clone was recorded once. The chain is built from TRBV29-1 and TRBJ2-2, with 9 bases lining up with TRBD1. Per germline, CDR1 SQVTM and CDR2 ANQGSEA. The junction had 5 bases not matched to a gene; V was cut back by 5 bases and J by 4 bases. This CDR3 has 14 amino acids. The CDR3 sequence: CSVPQGAFTGELFF. Written as DNA, the CDR3 is TGCAGCGTTCCACAGGGGGCTTTCACCGGGGAGCTGTTTTTT.

The chain is built from TRBV5-4 and TRBJ2-2; a possible D gene is TRBD2 (7 bases). V was shortened by 0 bases and J by 4 bases, with 13 bases between the two germline ends. CDR1 and CDR2 from the germline V gene are SGHNT and YYREEE (reference sequence). The CDR3 length is 16 residues. Written as DNA, the CDR3 is TGTGCCAGCAGCTTGGTGGCGGGGGCGGTCACCGGGGAGCTGTTTTTT. This codes for CASSLVAGAVTGELFF.

This clone was seen a single time. The chain has TRBV6-5 and TRBJ1-5; 8 bases are shared with TRBD1. With 9 bases clipped from V and 2 bases from J, the junction kept 6 bases outside the gene matches. This CDR3 spans 14 amino acids. Germline V gives CDR1 MNHEY, CDR2 SVGAGI. In nucleotides, the CDR3 is TGTGCCAGTAATCCGGGACAGGGCAATCAGCCCCAGCATTTT. This sequence encodes CASNPGQGNQPQHF.

The chain has TRBV6-5 and TRBJ1-1; D gene ambiguous. Germline V gives CDR1 MNHEY, CDR2 SVGAGI. The CDR3 sequence is 13 residues long. V was trimmed by 5 bases and J by 1 base, leaving 8 bases between them. The CDR3 loop is CASSPSQNTEAFF. The CDR3 nucleotides read TGTGCCAGCAGTCCCTCCCAGAACACTGAAGCTTTCTTT.

In DNA, the CDR3 is TGCGCCAGCAGCTTCGGAGCCACAGGACCAGATACGCAGTATTTT. Amino acids: CASSFGATGPDTQYF. The chain carries TRBV5-1 and TRBJ2-3; a weak D match, TRBD1 (5 bases). V shed 2 bases and J shed 4 bases, with 14 bases lying between them. CDR1 is SGHRS, CDR2 YFSETQ, per germline. This CDR3 region has 15 residues.

The rearrangement links TRBV28 to TRBJ2-2, with D possibly being TRBD1 (5 bases). The germline V gene has CDR1 MDHEN and CDR2 SYDVKM. V was shortened by 7 bases and J by 2 bases, with 11 bases between the two germline ends. The CDR3 extends over 14 amino acids. The CDR3 DNA is TGTGCCAGCATACAGGAACTAAACACCGGGGAGCTGTTTTTT. Encoded protein: CASIQELNTGELFF.

CDR3 in amino acids: CASSLTGQGSPGQETQYF. In nucleotides, the CDR3 is TGTGCCAGCAGTCTCACGGGACAGGGCTCTCCCGGACAAGAGACCCAGTACTTC. The chain has TRBV27 and TRBJ2-5; 9 nucleotides match TRBD1. Trimming cost V 5 bases and J 2 bases; bases outside gene matches: 15. From germline, CDR1 is MNHEY and CDR2 SMNVEV (reference sequence). The CDR3 is 18 amino acids.

This chain links TRBV7-9 with TRBJ2-7; perhaps TRBD1 as D (6 bases). The CDR3 is 16 residues long. Trimming shortened V by 0 bases and J by 5 bases, and 17 bases separated the two germline ends. Germline loops: CDR1 SEHNR, CDR2 FQNEAQ (reference sequence). CDR3 loop: CASSLAVSGVYHEQYF. The DNA of the CDR3 is TGTGCCAGCAGCTTAGCGGTCTCAGGGGTGTACCACGAGCAGTACTTC.

J is TRBJ1-1 and V is TRBV6-5, with D unresolved. Trimming took 2 bases from V and 4 from J, leaving 8 bases between them. The CDR3 runs 13 residues. The V gene's germline CDR1 is MNHEY and CDR2 SVGAGI. As DNA, the CDR3 is TGTGCCAGCAGTTACGGCTGGGGCACTGAAGCTTTCTTT. Amino acids: CASSYGWGTEAFF.